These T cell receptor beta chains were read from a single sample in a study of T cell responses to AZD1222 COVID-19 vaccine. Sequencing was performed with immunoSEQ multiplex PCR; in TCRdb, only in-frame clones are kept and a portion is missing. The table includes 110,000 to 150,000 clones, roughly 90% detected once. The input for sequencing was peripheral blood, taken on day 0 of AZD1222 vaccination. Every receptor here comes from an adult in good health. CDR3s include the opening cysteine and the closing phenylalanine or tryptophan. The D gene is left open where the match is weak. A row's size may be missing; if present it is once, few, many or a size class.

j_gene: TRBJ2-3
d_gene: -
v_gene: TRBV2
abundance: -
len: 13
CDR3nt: TGTGCCAGCAGGGAAACACGCACAGATACGCAGTATTTT
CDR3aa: CASRETRTDTQYF

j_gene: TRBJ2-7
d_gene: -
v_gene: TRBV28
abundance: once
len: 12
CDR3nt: TGTGCCAGCGGTAGCGGTTCCTACGAGCAGTACTTC
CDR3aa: CASGSGSYEQYF

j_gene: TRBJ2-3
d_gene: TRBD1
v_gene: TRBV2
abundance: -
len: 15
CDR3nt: TGTGCCAGCAGTCCCGGGACAGGGCACACAGATACGCAGTATTTT
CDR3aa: CASSPGTGHTDTQYF

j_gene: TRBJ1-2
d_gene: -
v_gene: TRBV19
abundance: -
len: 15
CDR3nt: TGTGCCAGTATCCGCACAGGGCAGGGCTTCTATGGCTACACCTTC
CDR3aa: CASIRTGQGFYGYTF

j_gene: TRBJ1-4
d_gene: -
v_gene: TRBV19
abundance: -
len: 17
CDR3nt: TGTGCCAGTAGTATGAGGGGGGTTGGAACAACTAATGAAAAACTGTTTTTT
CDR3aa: CASSMRGVGTTNEKLFF

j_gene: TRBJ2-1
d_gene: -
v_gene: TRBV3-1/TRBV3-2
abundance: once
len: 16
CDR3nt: TGTGCCAGCAGCCAAGACTTAGGACTCCTGGACAATGAGCAGTTCTTC
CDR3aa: CASSQDLGLLDNEQFF

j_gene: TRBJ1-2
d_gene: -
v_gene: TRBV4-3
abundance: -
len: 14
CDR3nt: TGCGCCAGCAGCCCGGGAGATTCGAACTATGGCTACACCTTC
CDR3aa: CASSPGDSNYGYTF

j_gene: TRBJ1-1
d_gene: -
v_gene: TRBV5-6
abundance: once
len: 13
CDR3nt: TGTGCCAGCAGCTTCGGGGTCGGGACTGAAGCTTTCTTT
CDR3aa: CASSFGVGTEAFF

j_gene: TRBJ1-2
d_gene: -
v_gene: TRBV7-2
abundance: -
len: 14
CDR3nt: TGTGCCAGCAGCTTAGGGGGGACTAACTATGGCTACACCTTC
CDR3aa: CASSLGGTNYGYTF

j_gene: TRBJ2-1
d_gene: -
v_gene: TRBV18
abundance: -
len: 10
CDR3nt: TGTGCCAGCTCAAGCGCTGAGCAGTTCTTC
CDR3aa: CASSSAEQFF

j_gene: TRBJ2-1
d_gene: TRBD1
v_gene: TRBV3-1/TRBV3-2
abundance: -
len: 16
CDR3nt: TGTGCCAGCAACCGAGGGGGCCTGGACCTTTACAATGAGCAGTTCTTC
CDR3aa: CASNRGGLDLYNEQFF

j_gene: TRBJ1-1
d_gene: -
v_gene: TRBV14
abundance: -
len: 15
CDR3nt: TGTGCCAGCAGCCAACAGTCATCGAGTGGCACTGAAGCTTTCTTT
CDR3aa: CASSQQSSSGTEAFF

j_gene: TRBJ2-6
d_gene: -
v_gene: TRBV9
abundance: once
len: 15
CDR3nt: TGTGCCAGCAGCCGGTGGGGCTCTGGGGCCAACGTCCTGACTTTC
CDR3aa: CASSRWGSGANVLTF

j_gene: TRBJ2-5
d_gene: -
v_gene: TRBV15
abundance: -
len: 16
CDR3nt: TGTGCCACCAGCAGAGATCCCCCTACTGGGGAGGAGACCCAGTACTTC
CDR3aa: CATSRDPPTGEETQYF

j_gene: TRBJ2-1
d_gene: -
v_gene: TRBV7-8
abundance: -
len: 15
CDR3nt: TGTGCCAGCAGCAGGACAGCGCTTCACTACAATGAGCAGTTCTTC
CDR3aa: CASSRTALHYNEQFF

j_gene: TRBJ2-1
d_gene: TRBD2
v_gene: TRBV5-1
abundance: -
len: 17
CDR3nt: TGCGCCAGCAGCATAACTAGCGGGAGGGCCGCAGCCACTGAGCAGTTCTTC
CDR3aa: CASSITSGRAAATEQFF

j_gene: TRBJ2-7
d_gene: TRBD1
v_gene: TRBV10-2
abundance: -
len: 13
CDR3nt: TGCGCCAGCACCGGGACAGGGGGTTGGGAGCAGTACTTC
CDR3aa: CASTGTGGWEQYF

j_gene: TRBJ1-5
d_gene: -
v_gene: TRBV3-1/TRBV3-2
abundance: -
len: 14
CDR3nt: TGTGCCAGCAGCCCCTCGACAGTCGGTCAGCCCCAGCATTTT
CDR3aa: CASSPSTVGQPQHF

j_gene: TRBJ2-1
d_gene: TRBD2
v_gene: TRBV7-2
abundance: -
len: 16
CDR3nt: TGTGCCAGCAGCCCGTGGGGACTAGCGGGGGGGCTGGAGCAGTTCTTC
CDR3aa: CASSPWGLAGGLEQFF

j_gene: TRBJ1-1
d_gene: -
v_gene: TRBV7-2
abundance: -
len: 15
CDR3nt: TGTGCCAGCACCCCTCAGGGGCCGTTGAACACTGAAGCTTTCTTT
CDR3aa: CASTPQGPLNTEAFF

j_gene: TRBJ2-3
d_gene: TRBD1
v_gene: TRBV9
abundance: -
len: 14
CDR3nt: TGTGCCAGCAGCGTGGGACAGAGGGTTGATACGCAGTATTTT
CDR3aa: CASSVGQRVDTQYF

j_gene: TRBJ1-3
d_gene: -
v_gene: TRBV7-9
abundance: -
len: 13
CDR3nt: TGTGCCAGCAGCCGGCTGACTGGAAACACCATATATTTT
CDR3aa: CASSRLTGNTIYF

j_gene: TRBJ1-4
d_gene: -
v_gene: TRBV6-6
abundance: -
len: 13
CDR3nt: TGTGCCAGCAGTTACCAGGCAGTTGAAAAACTGTTTTTT
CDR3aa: CASSYQAVEKLFF

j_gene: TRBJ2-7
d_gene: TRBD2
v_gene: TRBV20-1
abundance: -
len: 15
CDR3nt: TGCAGTGCTAGTGAGGGGATAGCGGGGGTTTACGAGCAGTACTTC
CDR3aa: CSASEGIAGVYEQYF

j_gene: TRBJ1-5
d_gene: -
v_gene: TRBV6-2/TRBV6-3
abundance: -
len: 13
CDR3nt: TGTGCCAGCAGTTACGTGGAGAATCAGCCCCAGCATTTT
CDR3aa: CASSYVENQPQHF

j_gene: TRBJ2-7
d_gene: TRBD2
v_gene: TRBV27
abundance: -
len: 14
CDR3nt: TGTGCCAGCAGTTCGACTAGCGGGAAGGACGAGCAGTACTTC
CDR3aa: CASSSTSGKDEQYF

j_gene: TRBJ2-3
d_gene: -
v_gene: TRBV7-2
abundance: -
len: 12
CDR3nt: TGTGCCAGCAGCTTAAACTCAGATACGCAGTATTTT
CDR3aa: CASSLNSDTQYF

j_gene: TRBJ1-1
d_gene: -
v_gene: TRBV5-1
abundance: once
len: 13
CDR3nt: TGCGCCAGCAGCCGGGGGGTTTCCACTGAAGCTTTCTTT
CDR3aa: CASSRGVSTEAFF

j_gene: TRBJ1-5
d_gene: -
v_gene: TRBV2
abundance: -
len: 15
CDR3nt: TGTGCCAGCAGGCCTGGACGGAATAGCAATCAGCCCCAGCATTTT
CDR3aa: CASRPGRNSNQPQHF

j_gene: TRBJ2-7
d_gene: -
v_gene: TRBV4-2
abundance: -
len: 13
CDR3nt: TGTGCCAGCAGCCAAGATACCCTCTACGAGCAGTACTTC
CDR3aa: CASSQDTLYEQYF

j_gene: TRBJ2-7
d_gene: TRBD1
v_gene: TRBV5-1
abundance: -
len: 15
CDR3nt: TGCGCCAGCAGCTTGGCCGCGGACAGGGTTGGCGAGCAGTACTTC
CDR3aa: CASSLAADRVGEQYF

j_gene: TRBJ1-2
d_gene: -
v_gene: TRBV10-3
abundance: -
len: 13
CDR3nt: TGTGCCATCAGTGAGTCGCACAGGGATGGCTACACCTTC
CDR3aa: CAISESHRDGYTF

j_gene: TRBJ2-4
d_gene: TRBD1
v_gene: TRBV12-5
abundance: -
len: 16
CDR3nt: TGTGCTAGTGGTTTGGTAGACAGGGTAGCCAAAAACATTCAGTACTTC
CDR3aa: CASGLVDRVAKNIQYF

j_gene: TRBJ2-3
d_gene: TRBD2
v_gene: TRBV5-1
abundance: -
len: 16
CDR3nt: TGCGCCAGCAGCTTGGCTCCGGGAGGAGGCACAGATACGCAGTATTTT
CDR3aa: CASSLAPGGGTDTQYF

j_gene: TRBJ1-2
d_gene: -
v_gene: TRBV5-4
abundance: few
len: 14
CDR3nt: TGTGCCAGCAGCTTTACAGGCCCTCACGATGGCTACACCTTC
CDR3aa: CASSFTGPHDGYTF

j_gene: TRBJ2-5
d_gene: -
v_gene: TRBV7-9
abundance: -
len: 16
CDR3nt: TGTGCCAGCAGCCCCAACGGAGGTTGGTACCAAGAGACCCAGTACTTC
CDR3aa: CASSPNGGWYQETQYF

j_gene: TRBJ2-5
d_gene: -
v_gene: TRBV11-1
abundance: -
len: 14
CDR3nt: TGTGCCAGCACCCGCGGACAGCTACAAGAGACCCAGTACTTC
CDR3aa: CASTRGQLQETQYF

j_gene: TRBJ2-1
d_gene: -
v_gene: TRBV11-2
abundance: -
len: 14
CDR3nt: TGTGCCAGCAGAGAGCCTTTTTCGTACAATGAGCAGTTCTTC
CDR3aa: CASREPFSYNEQFF

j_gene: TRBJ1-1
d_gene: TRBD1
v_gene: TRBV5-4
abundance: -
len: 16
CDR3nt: TGTGCCAGCAGCCGGGACAGGCTTCCTATGAACACTGAAGCTTTCTTT
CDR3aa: CASSRDRLPMNTEAFF

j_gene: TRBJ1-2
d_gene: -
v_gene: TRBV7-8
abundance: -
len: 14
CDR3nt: TGTGCCAGCAGCCCCTCTGGAGCGGGTCACGGCTACACCTTC
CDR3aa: CASSPSGAGHGYTF

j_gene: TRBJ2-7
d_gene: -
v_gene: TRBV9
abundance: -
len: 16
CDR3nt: TGTGCCAGCAGCCCAGAGAGAGGACTCCCATTCAGGGAGCAGTACTTC
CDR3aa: CASSPERGLPFREQYF

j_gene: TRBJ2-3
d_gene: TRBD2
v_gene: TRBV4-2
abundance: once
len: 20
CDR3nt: TGTGCCAGCAGCCAAGAAGGGAGGGTGGCTAGCGGGGGGGAGACAGATACGCAGTATTTT
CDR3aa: CASSQEGRVASGGETDTQYF

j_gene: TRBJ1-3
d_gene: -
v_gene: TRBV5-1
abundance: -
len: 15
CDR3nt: TGCGCCAGCAGCTTGTTGCAAAACTCTGGAAACACCATATATTTT
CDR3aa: CASSLLQNSGNTIYF

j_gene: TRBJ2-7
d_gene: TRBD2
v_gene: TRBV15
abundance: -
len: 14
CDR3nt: TGTGCCACCAGCAGGACTAGCGGGACCCACGAGCAGTACTTC
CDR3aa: CATSRTSGTHEQYF

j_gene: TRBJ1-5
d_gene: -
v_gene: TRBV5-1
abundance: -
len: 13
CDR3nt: TGCGCCAGCAGCTTGGTCGGGGATCAGCCCCAGCATTTT
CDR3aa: CASSLVGDQPQHF